These 14 T cell receptor beta chains were all obtained from the same sample, sequenced in a study of cytomegalovirus exposure and HLA in healthy donors. Profiling relied on immunoSEQ multiplex PCR, and the TCRdb table lists in-frame clones only, not all of them. The sample contains 55,000 to 85,000 clones, about 94% of which appear only once. The specimen was PBMCs. The receptor set was obtained from a woman younger than 35 in good health and CMV-seronegative.

The rearrangement links TRBV6-5 to TRBJ2-5; 7 bases align to TRBD1. V lost 2 bases to trimming and J lost 3 bases; unmatched junction nucleotides: 6. The CDR3 length is 15 residues. CDR1 and CDR2 from the germline V gene are MNHEY and SVGAGI. This chain's CDR3 is CASSYSPTGEETQYF. Written as DNA, the CDR3 is TGTGCCAGCAGTTACAGCCCCACAGGGGAAGAGACCCAGTACTTC.

The rearrangement links TRBV5-6 to TRBJ2-7; 8 bases fit TRBD2. Germline CDR1 and CDR2: SGHDT and YYEEEE. J was trimmed by 3 bases and V by 4 bases; bases with no gene match: 6. The CDR3 is 14 amino acids. CDR3 sequence: CASSPSGSGYEQYF. CDR3 DNA sequence: TGTGCCAGCAGCCCGAGCGGGAGTGGCTACGAGCAGTACTTC.

This clone was detected many times. The chain couples TRBV7-9 to TRBJ1-2; D may be TRBD1 (5 bases). The germline V and J ends were trimmed by 1 base and 6 bases, with 9 bases remaining between them. From germline, CDR1 is SEHNR and CDR2 FQNEAQ (reference sequence). There are 13 residues in the CDR3. DNA for the CDR3: TGTGCCAGCAGCTTAGTGACAGTAGATGGCTACACCTTC. It translates to CASSLVTVDGYTF. Full variable domain (outside the CDR3, taken from reference TRBV7-9 and TRBJ1-2): DTGVSQNPRHKITKRGQNVTFRCDPISEHNRLYWYRQTLGQGPEFLTYFQNEAQLEKSRLLSDRFSAERPKGSFSTLEIQRTEQGDSAMYLCASSLVTVDGYTFGSGTRLTVV.

The chain joins TRBV7-2 to TRBJ2-5; TRBD1 aligns across 8 bases. The CDR3 sequence is 14 residues long. CDR1 is SGHTA, CDR2 FQGNSA, per germline. V lost 2 bases and J lost 2; bases outside the gene matches: 1. For the CDR3, the DNA is TGTGCCAGCAGCTTATACAGGGGGCAAGAGACCCAGTACTTC. Translating it yields CASSLYRGQETQYF.

The rearrangement uses TRBV4-3 and TRBJ2-3, with 10 bases identical to TRBD2. Trimming at V came to 1 base and at J to 11 bases, leaving 12 bases not matched to a gene. CDR1 LGHNA and CDR2 YSLEER come from the germline V gene. The CDR3 sequence is 16 residues long. The CDR3 DNA sequence: TGCGCCAGCAGCCAAGTAGCGGGGGGTGCACAGATAATGCAGTATTTT. This gives the protein CASSQVAGGAQIMQYF.

This clone came up once. The V gene is TRBV7-9, the J gene TRBJ2-3; D unclear. The CDR3 length is 14 residues. CDR1 SEHNR and CDR2 FQNEAQ come from the germline V gene (reference sequence). V gave up 2 bases and J gave up 1 base, with 7 bases separating them. This CDR3 is CASSLQGGTDTQYF. CDR3 in DNA: TGTGCCAGCAGCTTACAAGGAGGCACAGATACGCAGTATTTT.

The chain recombines TRBV15 with TRBJ2-3; no clear D gene. CDR1 is LNHNV, CDR2 YYDKDF, per germline (reference sequence). The ends were cut back, 0 bases at V and 2 bases at J, with 12 bases in the middle. The CDR3 runs to 16 residues. CDR3 bases: TGTGCCACCAGCAGAGAAGGCGGAAGTCCCACAGATACGCAGTATTTT. It codes for CATSREGGSPTDTQYF.

This chain uses TRBV4-2 with TRBJ2-7, with D possibly being TRBD1 (6 bases). Germline V gives CDR1 LGHNA, CDR2 YNFKEQ. The V gene lost 1 base and the J gene lost 2 bases, with 12 bases spanning the gap. CDR3 length equals 15 residues. CDR3 sequence: CASSQGWTDTYEQYF. As DNA, the CDR3 is TGTGCCAGCAGCCAAGGTTGGACAGATACCTACGAGCAGTACTTC.

The gene calls are TRBV9 and TRBJ2-5; 8 nucleotides agree with TRBD2. This CDR3 is 16 amino acids long. Trimming took 0 bases from V and 5 from J; bases not matched to a gene: 9. From germline, CDR1 is SGDLS and CDR2 YYNGEE. CDR3 residues: CASSVVDSGTGETQYF. The DNA of the CDR3 is TGTGCCAGCAGCGTAGTGGATAGCGGGACGGGGGAGACCCAGTACTTC.

This chain connects TRBV18 to TRBJ2-4; TRBD2 aligns across 7 bases. The J segment lost 10 bases and the V segment lost 0 bases, leaving 3 bases of the junction unmatched. Germline values: CDR1 KGHSH, CDR2 LQKENI. This CDR3 spans 13 amino acids. CDR3: CASSPPGTNIQYF. CDR3 bases: TGTGCCAGCTCACCACCCGGGACTAATATTCAGTACTTC.

V gene TRBV11-2 combines with J gene TRBJ2-5, with TRBD2 identical over 11 bases. In germline, CDR1 is SGHAT, CDR2 FQNNGV. Unmatched junction bases numbered 11, after V lost 0 bases and J lost 5 bases. The CDR3 sequence is 18 residues long. As DNA, the CDR3 is TGTGCCAGCAGCTTAGATTTTGCACTAGCGGGAGTCGGGGAGACCCAGTACTTC. It yields the protein CASSLDFALAGVGETQYF.

This chain joins TRBV27 and TRBJ1-6; tentatively, D is TRBD1 (5 bases). V lost 5 bases, J lost 1 base, and 15 bases lay in between. Germline CDR1 MNHEY, CDR2 SMNVEV (reference sequence). This CDR3 is 17 amino acids long. CDR3 sequence: CASSIGAGRSYNSPLHF. DNA for the CDR3: TGTGCCAGCAGTATTGGCGCAGGGAGGTCCTATAATTCACCCCTCCACTTT.

V is TRBV9 and J is TRBJ1-2, with TRBD1 matching over 8 bases. The CDR3 is made up of 14 amino acids. Germline V lookup: CDR1 SGDLS, CDR2 YYNGEE. V shed 3 bases and J 8 bases; nucleotides not matched to a gene: 9. The CDR3 reads CASSGAAGGEGYTF. The CDR3 DNA follows: TGTGCCAGCAGCGGGGCCGCAGGGGGCGAAGGCTACACCTTC. Based on the CDR3 plus reference TRBV9 and TRBJ1-2, the full variable domain is DSGVTQTPKHLITATGQRVTLRCSPRSGDLSVYWYQQSLDQGLQFLIQYYNGEERAKGNILERFSAQQFPDLHSELNLSSLELGDSALYFCASSGAAGGEGYTFGSGTRLTVV.

The rearrangement joins TRBV15 to TRBJ2-5; D is perhaps TRBD2 (6 bases). Between the trimmed V and J ends, which lost 8 bases and 5 bases, there was a span of 12 bases. This CDR3 contains 12 residues. CDR1 is LNHNV and CDR2 is YYDKDF in the germline V gene (reference sequence). The CDR3 protein is CATRGGSETQYF. In nucleotides, the CDR3 is TGTGCCACCCGGGGAGGTTCGGAGACCCAGTACTTC. Using reference TRBV15 and TRBJ2-5 for the parts outside the CDR3, the full variable domain is DAMVIQNPRYQVTQFGKPVTLSCSQTLNHNVMYWYQQKSSQAPKLLFHYYDKDFNNEADTPDNFQSRRPNTSFCFLDIRSPGLGDTAMYLCATRGGSETQYFGPGTRLLVL.